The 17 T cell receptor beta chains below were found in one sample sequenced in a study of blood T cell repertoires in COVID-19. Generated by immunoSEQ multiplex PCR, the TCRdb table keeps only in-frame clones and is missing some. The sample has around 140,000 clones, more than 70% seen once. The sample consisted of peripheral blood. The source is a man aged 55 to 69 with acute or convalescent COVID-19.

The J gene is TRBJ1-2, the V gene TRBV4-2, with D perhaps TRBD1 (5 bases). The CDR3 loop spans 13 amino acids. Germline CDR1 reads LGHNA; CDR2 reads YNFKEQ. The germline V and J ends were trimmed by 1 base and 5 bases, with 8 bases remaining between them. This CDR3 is CASSQASGYGYTF. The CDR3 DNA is TGTGCCAGCAGCCAAGCCTCAGGGTATGGCTACACCTTC.

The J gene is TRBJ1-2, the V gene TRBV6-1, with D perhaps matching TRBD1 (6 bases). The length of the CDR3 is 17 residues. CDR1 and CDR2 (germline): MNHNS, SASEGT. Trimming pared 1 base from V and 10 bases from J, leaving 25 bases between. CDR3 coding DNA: TGTGCCAGCAGTGAAGTGGGCAGGGGTCAATACTATGTTGTCTACACCTTC. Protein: CASSEVGRGQYYVVYTF.

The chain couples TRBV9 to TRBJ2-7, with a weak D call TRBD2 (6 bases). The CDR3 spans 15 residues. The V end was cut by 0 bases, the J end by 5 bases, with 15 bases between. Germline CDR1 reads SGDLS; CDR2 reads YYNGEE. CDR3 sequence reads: CASSVGVQGGNEQYF. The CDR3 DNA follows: TGTGCCAGCAGCGTAGGAGTGCAGGGAGGTAACGAGCAGTACTTC.

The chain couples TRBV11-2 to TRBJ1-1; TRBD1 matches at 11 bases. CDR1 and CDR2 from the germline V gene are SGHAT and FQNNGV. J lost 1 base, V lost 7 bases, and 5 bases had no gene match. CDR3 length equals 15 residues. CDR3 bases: TGTGCCAGCAAATGGACAGGGGGCCAGAACACTGAAGCTTTCTTT. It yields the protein CASKWTGGQNTEAFF.

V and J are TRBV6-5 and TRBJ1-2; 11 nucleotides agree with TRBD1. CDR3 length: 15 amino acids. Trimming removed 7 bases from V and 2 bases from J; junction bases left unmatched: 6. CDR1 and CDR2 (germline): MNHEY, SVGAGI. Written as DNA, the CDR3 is TGTGCCAGCACCACGAGGGACAGGGGGAACTATGGCTACACCTTC. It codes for CASTTRDRGNYGYTF.

In DNA form, the CDR3 reads TGCAGCGTTGCCCAGGGAGGGGTCAGGGAGACCCAGTACTTC. As protein: CSVAQGGVRETQYF. The chain recombines TRBV29-1 with TRBJ2-5; 7 bases are a match to TRBD2. The CDR3 consists of 14 residues. Losses at the gene ends were 4 bases for V and 5 bases for J; bases not matched to a gene: 10. Germline loops: CDR1 SQVTM, CDR2 ANQGSEA.

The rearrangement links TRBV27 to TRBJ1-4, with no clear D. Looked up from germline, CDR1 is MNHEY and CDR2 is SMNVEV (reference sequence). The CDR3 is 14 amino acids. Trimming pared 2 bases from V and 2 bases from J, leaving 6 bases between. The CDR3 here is CASSLKSTNEKLFF. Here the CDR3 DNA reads TGTGCCAGCAGTTTAAAATCTACTAATGAAAAACTGTTTTTT.

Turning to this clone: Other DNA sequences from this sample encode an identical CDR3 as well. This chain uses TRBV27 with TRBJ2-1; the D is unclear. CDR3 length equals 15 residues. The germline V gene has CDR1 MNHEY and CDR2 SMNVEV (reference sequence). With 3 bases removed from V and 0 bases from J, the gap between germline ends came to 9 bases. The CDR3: CASSFDRSSYNEQFF. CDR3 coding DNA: TGTGCCAGCAGTTTTGACCGGAGCTCCTACAATGAGCAGTTCTTC.

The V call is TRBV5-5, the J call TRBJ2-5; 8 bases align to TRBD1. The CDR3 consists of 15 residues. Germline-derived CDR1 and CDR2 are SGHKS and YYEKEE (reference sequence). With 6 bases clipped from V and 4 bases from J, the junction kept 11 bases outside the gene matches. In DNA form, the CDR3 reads TGTGCCAGCACCCCGCGGAGGACAGGGTTAGAGACCCAGTACTTC. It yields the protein CASTPRRTGLETQYF.

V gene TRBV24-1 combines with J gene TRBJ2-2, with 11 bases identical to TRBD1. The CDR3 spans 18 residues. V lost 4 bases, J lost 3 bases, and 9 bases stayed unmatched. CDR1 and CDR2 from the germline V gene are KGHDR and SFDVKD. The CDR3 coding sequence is TGTGCCACCAGTGACGCACCGGGACAGGGGGGATACACCGGGGAGCTGTTTTTT. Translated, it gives CATSDAPGQGGYTGELFF.

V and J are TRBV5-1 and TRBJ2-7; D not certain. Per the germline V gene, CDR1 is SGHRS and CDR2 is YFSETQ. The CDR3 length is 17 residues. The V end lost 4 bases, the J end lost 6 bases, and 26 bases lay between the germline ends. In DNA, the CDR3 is TGCGCCAGCAGCCCGATGTTACTTGAGGCTGGTACCAGCGAGCAGTACTTC. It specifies CASSPMLLEAGTSEQYF.

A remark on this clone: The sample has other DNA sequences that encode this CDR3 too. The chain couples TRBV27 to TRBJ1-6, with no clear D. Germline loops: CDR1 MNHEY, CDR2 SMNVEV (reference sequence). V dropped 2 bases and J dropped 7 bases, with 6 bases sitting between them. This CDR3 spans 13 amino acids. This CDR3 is CASSLRENSPLHF. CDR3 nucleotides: TGTGCCAGCAGTTTACGCGAGAATTCACCCCTCCACTTT.

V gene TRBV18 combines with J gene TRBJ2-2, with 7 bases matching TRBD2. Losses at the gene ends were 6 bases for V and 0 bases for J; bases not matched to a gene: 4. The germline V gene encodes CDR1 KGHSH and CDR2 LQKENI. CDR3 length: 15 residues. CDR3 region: CASSRESTNTGELFF. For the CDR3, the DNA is TGTGCCAGCTCGCGGGAGAGCACGAACACCGGGGAGCTGTTTTTT. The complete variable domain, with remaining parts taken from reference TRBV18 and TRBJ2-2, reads NAGVMQNPRHLVRRRGQEARLRCSPMKGHSHVYWYRQLPEEGLKFMVYLQKENIIDESGMPKERFSAEFPKEGPSILRIQQVVRGDSAAYFCASSRESTNTGELFFGEGSRLTVL.

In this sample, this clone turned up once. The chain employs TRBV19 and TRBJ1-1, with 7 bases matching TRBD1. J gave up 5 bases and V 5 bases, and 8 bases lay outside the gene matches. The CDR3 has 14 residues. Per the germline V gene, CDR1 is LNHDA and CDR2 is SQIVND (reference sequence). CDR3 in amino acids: CASSETGRETEAFF. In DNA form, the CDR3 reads TGTGCCAGTAGTGAGACAGGGCGAGAAACTGAAGCTTTCTTT.

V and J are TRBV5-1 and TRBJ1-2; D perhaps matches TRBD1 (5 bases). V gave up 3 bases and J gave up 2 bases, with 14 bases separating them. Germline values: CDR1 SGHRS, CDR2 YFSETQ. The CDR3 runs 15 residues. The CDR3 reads CASSSRQNQNYGYTF. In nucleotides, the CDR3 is TGCGCCAGCAGCTCACGACAGAACCAGAACTATGGCTACACCTTC. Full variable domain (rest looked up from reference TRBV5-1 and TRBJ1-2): KAGVTQTPRYLIKTRGQQVTLSCSPISGHRSVSWYQQTPGQGLQFLFEYFSETQRNKGNFPGRFSGRQFSNSRSEMNVSTLELGDSALYLCASSSRQNQNYGYTFGSGTRLTVV.

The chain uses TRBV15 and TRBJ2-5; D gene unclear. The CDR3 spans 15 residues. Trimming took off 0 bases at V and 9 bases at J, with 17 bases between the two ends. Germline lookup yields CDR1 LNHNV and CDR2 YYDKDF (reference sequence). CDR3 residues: CATSRDRSPVVPQYF. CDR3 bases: TGTGCCACCAGCAGAGATAGGAGCCCGGTGGTTCCCCAGTACTTC.

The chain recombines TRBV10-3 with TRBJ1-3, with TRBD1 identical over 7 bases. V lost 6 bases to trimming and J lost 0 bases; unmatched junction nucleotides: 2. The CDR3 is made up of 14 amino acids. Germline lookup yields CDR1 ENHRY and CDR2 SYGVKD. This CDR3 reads CAISQGVSGNTIYF. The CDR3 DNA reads TGTGCCATCAGCCAGGGGGTCTCTGGAAACACCATATATTTT.